This entry describes one TCR beta chain. As yet, its antigen is unknown. Profiled with immunoSEQ multiplex PCR; TCRdb holds only in-frame clones, not every one. The table has roughly 2 million clones, under 97% seen once. Germline V CDR1 and CDR2: SGHRS, YFSETQ. V lost 4 bases and J lost 8; bases outside the gene matches: 4. This CDR3 is 12 amino acids long. These data come from a study of shared clonotypes between healthy human individuals. The wider study: The cohort had two women and three men, ages 18 to 49. Each donor's CD8 memory used one plate, CD8 naive two, each CD4 subset three.

There were only Caucasian adults among the donors, and all lived in Nashville, Tennessee. Study-level findings and limits: A few donors held approximately 4.5% of naive CD4 clonotypes in common.

The TCR originated in a man aged 18 to 35 in good health. The source material was naive CD4+ T cells sorted from blood. Specified subset: CD45RA+ positively selected. The J gene is TRBJ1-2, the V gene TRBV5-1; the match to TRBD1 covers 8 bases. The CDR3 region has the DNA TGCGCCAGCAGCGGGGACAGGAACGGCTACACCTTC. This sequence encodes CASSGDRNGYTF. Looking up the rest from reference TRBV5-1 and TRBJ1-2 gives the full variable domain: KAGVTQTPRYLIKTRGQQVTLSCSPISGHRSVSWYQQTPGQGLQFLFEYFSETQRNKGNFPGRFSGRQFSNSRSEMNVSTLELGDSALYLCASSGDRNGYTFGSGTRLTVV.